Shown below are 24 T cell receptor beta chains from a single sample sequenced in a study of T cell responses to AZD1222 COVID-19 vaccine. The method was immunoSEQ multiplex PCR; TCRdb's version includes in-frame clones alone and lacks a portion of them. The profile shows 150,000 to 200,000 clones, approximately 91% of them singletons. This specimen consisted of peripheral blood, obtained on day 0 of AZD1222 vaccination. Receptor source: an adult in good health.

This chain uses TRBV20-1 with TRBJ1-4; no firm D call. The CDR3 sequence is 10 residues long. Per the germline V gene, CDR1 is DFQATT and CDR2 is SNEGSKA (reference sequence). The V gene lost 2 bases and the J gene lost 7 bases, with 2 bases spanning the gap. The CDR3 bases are TGCAGTGCTAGACTTGAAAAACTGTTTTTT. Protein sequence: CSARLEKLFF.

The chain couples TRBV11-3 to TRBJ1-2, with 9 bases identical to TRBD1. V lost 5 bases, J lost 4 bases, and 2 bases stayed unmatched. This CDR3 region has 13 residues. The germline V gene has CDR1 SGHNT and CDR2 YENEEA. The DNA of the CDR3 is TGTGCCAGCAGCCAGGGACAGGGCTATGGCTACACCTTC. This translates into CASSQGQGYGYTF. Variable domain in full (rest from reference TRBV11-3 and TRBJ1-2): EAGVVQSPRYKIIEKKQPVAFWCNPISGHNTLYWYLQNLGQGPELLIRYENEEAVDDSQLPKDRFSAERLKGVDSTLKIQPAELGDSAVYLCASSQGQGYGYTFGSGTRLTVV.

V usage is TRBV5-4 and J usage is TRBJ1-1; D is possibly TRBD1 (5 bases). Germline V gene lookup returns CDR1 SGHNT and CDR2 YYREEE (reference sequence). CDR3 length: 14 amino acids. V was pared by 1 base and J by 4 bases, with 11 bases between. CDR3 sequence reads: CASSLFGGGTEAFF. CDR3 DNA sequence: TGTGCCAGCAGCTTGTTCGGGGGTGGCACTGAAGCTTTCTTT.

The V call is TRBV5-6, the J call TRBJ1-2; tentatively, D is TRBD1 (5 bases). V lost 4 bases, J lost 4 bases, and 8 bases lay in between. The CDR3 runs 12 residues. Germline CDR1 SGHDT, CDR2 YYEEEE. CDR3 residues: CASSRGGYGYTF. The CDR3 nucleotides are TGTGCCAGCAGCCGGGGGGGCTATGGCTACACCTTC.

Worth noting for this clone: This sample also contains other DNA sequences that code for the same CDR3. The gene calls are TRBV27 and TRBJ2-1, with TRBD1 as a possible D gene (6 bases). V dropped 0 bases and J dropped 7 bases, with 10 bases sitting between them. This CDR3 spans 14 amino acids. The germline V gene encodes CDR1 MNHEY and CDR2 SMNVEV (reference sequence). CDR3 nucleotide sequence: TGTGCCAGCAGTTTATCGGGGGCCCATAATGAGCAGTTCTTC. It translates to CASSLSGAHNEQFF.

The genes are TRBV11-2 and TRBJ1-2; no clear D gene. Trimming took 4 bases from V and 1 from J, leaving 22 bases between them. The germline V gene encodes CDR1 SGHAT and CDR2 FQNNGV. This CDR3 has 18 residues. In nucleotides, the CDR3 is TGTGCCAGCAGCTCAACCGACGAGGGTGCGGCTAATAACTATGGCTACACCTTC. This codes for CASSSTDEGAANNYGYTF. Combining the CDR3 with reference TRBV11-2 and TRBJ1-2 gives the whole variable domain EAGVAQSPRYKIIEKRQSVAFWCNPISGHATLYWYQQILGQGPKLLIQFQNNGVVDDSQLPKDRFSAERLKGVDSTLKIQPAKLEDSAVYLCASSSTDEGAANNYGYTFGSGTRLTVV.

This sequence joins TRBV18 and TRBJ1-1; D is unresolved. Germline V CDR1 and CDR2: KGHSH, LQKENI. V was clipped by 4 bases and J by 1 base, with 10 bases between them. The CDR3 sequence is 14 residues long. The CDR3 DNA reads TGTGCCAGCTCACTGCCAGGATCGAACACTGAAGCTTTCTTT. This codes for CASSLPGSNTEAFF.

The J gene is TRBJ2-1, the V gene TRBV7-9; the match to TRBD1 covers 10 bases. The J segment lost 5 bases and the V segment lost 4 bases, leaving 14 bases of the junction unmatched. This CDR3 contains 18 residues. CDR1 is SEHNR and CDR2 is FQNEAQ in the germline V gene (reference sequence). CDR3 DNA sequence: TGTGCCAGCAGCTCACCGGGACAGGGGCTCATAGGCAACAATGAGCAGTTCTTC. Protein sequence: CASSSPGQGLIGNNEQFF.

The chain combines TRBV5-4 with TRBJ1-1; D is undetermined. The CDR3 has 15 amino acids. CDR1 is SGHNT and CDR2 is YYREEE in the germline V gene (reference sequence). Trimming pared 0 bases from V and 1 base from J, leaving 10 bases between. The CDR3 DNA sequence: TGTGCCAGCAGCTTGGCGAACGCAGGGAACACTGAAGCTTTCTTT. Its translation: CASSLANAGNTEAFF.

CDR3 nucleotides: TGTGCCAGCAGTGACATAGCGGGAGGAGCCACAGATACGCAGTATTTT. Protein product: CASSDIAGGATDTQYF. The V call is TRBV9, the J call TRBJ2-3; 10 nucleotides align to TRBD2. The germline gives CDR1 SGDLS, CDR2 YYNGEE. The V segment lost 5 bases and the J segment 2 bases; nucleotides outside the gene matches: 8. The CDR3 loop spans 16 amino acids.

CDR3 amino acids: CASSQITGPYNEQFF. The DNA for the CDR3 is TGTGCCAGCAGCCAAATAACGGGGCCTTACAATGAGCAGTTCTTC. This chain connects TRBV3-1 (or the pseudogene TRBV3-2) to TRBJ2-1; D may be TRBD1 or TRBD2 (5 bases each). This CDR3 spans 15 amino acids. Germline V gene lookup returns CDR1 LGHDT and CDR2 YNNKEL (reference sequence). The ends were cut back, 2 bases at V and 4 bases at J, with 12 bases in the middle.

The CDR3 DNA is TGTGCCAGCAGTCAATTGTCTTTGTCCTACGAGCAGTACTTC. This gives the protein CASSQLSLSYEQYF. The chain uses TRBV28 and TRBJ2-7; D remains ambiguous. Germline V gene sequence: CDR1 MDHEN, CDR2 SYDVKM. The CDR3 has 14 residues. Trimming took 5 bases from V and 1 from J, leaving 12 bases between them.

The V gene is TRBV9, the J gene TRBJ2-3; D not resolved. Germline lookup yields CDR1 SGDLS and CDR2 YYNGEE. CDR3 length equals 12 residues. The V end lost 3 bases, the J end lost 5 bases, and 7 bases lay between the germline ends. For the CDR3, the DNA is TGTGCCAGCAGCGCAAAGGGAGATACGCAGTATTTT. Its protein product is CASSAKGDTQYF.

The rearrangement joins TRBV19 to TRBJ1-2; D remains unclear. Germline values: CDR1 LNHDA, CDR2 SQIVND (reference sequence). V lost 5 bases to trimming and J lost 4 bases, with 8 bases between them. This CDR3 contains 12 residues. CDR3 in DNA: TGTGCCAGTAGTTCCCAACCCTATGGCTACACCTTC. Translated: CASSSQPYGYTF.

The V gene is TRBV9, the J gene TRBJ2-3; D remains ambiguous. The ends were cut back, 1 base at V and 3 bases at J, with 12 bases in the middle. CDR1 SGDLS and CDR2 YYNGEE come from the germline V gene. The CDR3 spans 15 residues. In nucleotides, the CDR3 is TGTGCCAGCAGCGTAACGTCCTTAACTACAGATACGCAGTATTTT. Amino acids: CASSVTSLTTDTQYF.

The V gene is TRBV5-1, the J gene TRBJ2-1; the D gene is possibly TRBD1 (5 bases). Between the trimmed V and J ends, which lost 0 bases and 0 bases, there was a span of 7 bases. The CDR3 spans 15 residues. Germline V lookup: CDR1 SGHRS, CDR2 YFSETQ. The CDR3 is CASSLDGASYNEQFF. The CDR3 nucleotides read TGCGCCAGCAGCTTGGATGGGGCCTCCTACAATGAGCAGTTCTTC. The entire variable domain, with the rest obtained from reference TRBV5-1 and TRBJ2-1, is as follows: KAGVTQTPRYLIKTRGQQVTLSCSPISGHRSVSWYQQTPGQGLQFLFEYFSETQRNKGNFPGRFSGRQFSNSRSEMNVSTLELGDSALYLCASSLDGASYNEQFFGPGTRLTVL.

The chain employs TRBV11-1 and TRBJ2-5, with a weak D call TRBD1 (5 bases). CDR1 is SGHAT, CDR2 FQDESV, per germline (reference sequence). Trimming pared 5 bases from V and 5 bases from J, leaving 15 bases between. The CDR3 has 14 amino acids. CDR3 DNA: TGTGCCAGCAGCCTAGAGGCAGGGTTGGAGACCCAGTACTTC. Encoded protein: CASSLEAGLETQYF.

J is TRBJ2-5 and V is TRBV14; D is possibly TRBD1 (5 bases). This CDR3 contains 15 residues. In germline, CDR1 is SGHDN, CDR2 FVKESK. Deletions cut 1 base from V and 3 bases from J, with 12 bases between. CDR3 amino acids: CASSQGSRVEETQYF. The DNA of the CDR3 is TGTGCCAGCAGCCAAGGTAGCAGGGTAGAAGAGACCCAGTACTTC.

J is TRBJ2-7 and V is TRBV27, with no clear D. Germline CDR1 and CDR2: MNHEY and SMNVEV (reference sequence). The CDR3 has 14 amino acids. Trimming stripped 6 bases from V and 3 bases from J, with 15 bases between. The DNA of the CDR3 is TGTGCCAGCAGCTTAGTGGGTTCTCTCTACGAGCAGTACTTC. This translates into CASSLVGSLYEQYF.

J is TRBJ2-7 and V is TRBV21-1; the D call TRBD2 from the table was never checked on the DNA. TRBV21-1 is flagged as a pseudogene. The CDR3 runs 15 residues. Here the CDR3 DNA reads TGTGCCAGCAGCAACCCTTACCCGCGGCCGGGCGAGCAGTACTTC. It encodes CASSNPYPRPGEQYF.

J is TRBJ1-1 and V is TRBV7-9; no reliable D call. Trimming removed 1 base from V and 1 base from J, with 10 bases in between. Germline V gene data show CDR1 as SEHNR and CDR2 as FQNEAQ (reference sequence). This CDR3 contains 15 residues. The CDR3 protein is CASSLGYEGNTEAFF. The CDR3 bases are TGTGCCAGCAGCTTAGGTTACGAGGGGAACACTGAAGCTTTCTTT. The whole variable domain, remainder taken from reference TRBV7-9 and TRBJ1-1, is DTGVSQNPRHKITKRGQNVTFRCDPISEHNRLYWYRQTLGQGPEFLTYFQNEAQLEKSRLLSDRFSAERPKGSFSTLEIQRTEQGDSAMYLCASSLGYEGNTEAFFGQGTRLTVV.

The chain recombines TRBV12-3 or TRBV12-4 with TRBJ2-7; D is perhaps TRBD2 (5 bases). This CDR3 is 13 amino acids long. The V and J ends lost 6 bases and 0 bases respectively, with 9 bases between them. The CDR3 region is CASSDGISYEQYF. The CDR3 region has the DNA TGTGCCAGCAGCGACGGGATCTCCTACGAGCAGTACTTC.

CDR3 in DNA: TGTGCCAGCAGTTACGACAGGACAGGGGACCGGGAGACCCAGTACTTC. Residues: CASSYDRTGDRETQYF. The chain recombines TRBV6-2 or TRBV6-3 with TRBJ2-5, with 9 bases aligning to TRBD1. Germline assignment: CDR1 MNHEY and CDR2 SVGEGT. The CDR3 covers 16 residues. With V trimmed by 2 bases and J by 5 bases, 9 bases remained unmatched.

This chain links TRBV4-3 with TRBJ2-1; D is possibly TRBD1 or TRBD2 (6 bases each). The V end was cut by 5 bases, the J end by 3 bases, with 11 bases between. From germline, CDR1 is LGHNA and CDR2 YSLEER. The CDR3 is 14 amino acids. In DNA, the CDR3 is TGCGCCAGCAGCGCGGGACAAAGCTACAATGAGCAGTTCTTC. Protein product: CASSAGQSYNEQFF.